Included here is one T cell receptor (beta chain) sequence, with context. Profiling relied on immunoSEQ multiplex PCR, and the TCRdb table lists in-frame clones only, not all of them. Of around 26,000 clones listed, 55% to 75% are singletons. Trimming removed 5 bases from V and 1 base from J, with 13 bases in between. Germline CDR1 reads SGHTA; CDR2 reads FQGTGA. The CDR3 is 15 amino acids. The data derive from a study of cytotoxic CD8 clonotypes in ibrutinib-treated CLL. The receptor comes from a human donor with chronic lymphocytic leukemia. The specimen comprised PBMCs, sampled after 12 months of ibrutinib treatment. The rearrangement uses TRBV7-3 and TRBJ2-3, with D possibly being TRBD1 (5 bases). The DNA for the CDR3 is TGTGCCAGCAGCAAAGACAGTCCGGGCACAGATACGCAGTATTTT. It yields the protein CASSKDSPGTDTQYF.